The clone carrying this T cell receptor beta chain was seen a handful of times. Its antigen is currently unknown. The sample is drawn from a study of cytotoxic CD8 clonotypes in ibrutinib-treated CLL. Looking at the study overall: After median about 5.5 years, around 15 stayed in remission, about 12 progressed; responses approximately 24 partial, 2 complete.

Study-wide results and caveats: Collection times varied between progressing and sustained-remission patients. Circulating CD8+ T-cell counts were tracked by baseline clonality, which exceeded that of age-matched healthy donors.

Germline values: CDR1 GTSNPN, CDR2 SVGIG (reference sequence). This CDR3 is 13 amino acids long. The data were produced by immunoSEQ multiplex PCR, yet TCRdb's version contains in-frame clones alone and is incomplete. The repertoire has 70,000 to 80,000 clones, approximately 87% of them found once; the top ten carry approximately 35%. The chain is built from TRBV30 and TRBJ1-1, with TRBD1 matching 8 bases. The starting material was PBMCs, obtained after 24 months of ibrutinib treatment. This clonotype was sampled from a human donor with chronic lymphocytic leukemia. The CDR3 loop reads CVFRTGRDTEAFF. CDR3 DNA: TGTGTATTCCGGACAGGGCGCGACACTGAAGCTTTCTTT.